What follows are 2 T cell receptor beta chains derived from one specimen sequenced in a study of T cell responses to AZD1222 COVID-19 vaccine. Profiling relied on immunoSEQ multiplex PCR, and the TCRdb table lists in-frame clones only, not all of them. The table has 100,000 to 150,000 clones, roughly 90% seen once. This specimen consisted of peripheral blood, obtained on day 0 of AZD1222 vaccination. These receptors were collected from an adult in good health.

The V and J genes are TRBV7-9 and TRBJ1-1, with D possibly matching TRBD1 (6 bases). The germline CDR1 and CDR2 sequences are SEHNR and FQNEAQ (reference sequence). V lost 5 bases and J 4 bases, leaving 20 bases between the germline ends. The CDR3 runs to 16 residues. CDR3 residues: CASSPTLRIGGTEAFF. CDR3 nucleotides: TGTGCCAGCAGCCCAACCCTGCGGATAGGGGGCACTGAAGCTTTCTTT.

This chain connects TRBV28 to TRBJ1-5, with 9 bases fitting TRBD1. The germline gives CDR1 MDHEN, CDR2 SYDVKM. The CDR3 totals 15 residues. With 7 bases clipped from V and 4 bases from J, the junction kept 8 bases outside the gene matches. The CDR3 region has the DNA TGTGCCAGCACCCTTGGACAGGGGATGAATCAGCCCCAGCATTTT. As protein: CASTLGQGMNQPQHF.